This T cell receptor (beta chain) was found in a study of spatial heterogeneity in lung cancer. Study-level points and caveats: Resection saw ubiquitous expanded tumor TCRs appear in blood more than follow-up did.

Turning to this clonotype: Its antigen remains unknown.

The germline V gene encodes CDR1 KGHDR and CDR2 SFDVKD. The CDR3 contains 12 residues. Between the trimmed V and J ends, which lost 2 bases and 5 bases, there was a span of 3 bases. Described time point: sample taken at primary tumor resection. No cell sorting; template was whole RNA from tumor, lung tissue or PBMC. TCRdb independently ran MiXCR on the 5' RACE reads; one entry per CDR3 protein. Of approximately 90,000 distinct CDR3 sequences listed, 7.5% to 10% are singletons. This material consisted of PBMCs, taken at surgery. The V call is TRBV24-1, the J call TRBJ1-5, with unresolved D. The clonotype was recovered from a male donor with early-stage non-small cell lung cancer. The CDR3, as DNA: TGTGCCACCAGTGATTGGGATCAGCCCCAGCATTTT. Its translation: CATSDWDQPQHF.